These 25 T cell receptor beta chains came from one sample sequenced in a study of cytomegalovirus exposure and HLA in healthy donors. It was with 60 Vbeta and 13 Jbeta primers that the PCR ran. Sequencing used immunoSEQ multiplex PCR; TCRdb keeps in-frame clones, though not all of them. This sample has some 56,000 clones, with around 80% found just once. Material: PBMCs. The receptors stem from a man between 45 and 60 years old in good health and CMV-seronegative.

The chain joins TRBV19 to TRBJ2-3; TRBD2 matches 13 bases. The CDR3 extends over 17 amino acids. CDR1 and CDR2 (germline): LNHDA, SQIVND (reference sequence). Trimming cost V 3 bases and J 6 bases; bases outside gene matches: 9. The CDR3 DNA sequence: TGTGCCAGTAGTATCGGGACTAGCGGGGTTTTATCCGATACGCAGTATTTT. This sequence encodes CASSIGTSGVLSDTQYF.

The V call is TRBV11-3, the J call TRBJ2-1; the D gene is possibly TRBD1 (6 bases). The CDR3 sequence is 14 residues long. Germline CDR1 reads SGHNT; CDR2 reads YENEEA. The V gene lost 1 base and the J gene lost 7 bases, with 11 bases spanning the gap. CDR3 protein: CASSLVSRGNEQFF. CDR3 in DNA: TGTGCCAGCAGCTTAGTGAGTAGGGGGAATGAGCAGTTCTTC. The complete variable domain, with remaining parts taken from reference TRBV11-3 and TRBJ2-1, reads EAGVVQSPRYKIIEKKQPVAFWCNPISGHNTLYWYLQNLGQGPELLIRYENEEAVDDSQLPKDRFSAERLKGVDSTLKIQPAELGDSAVYLCASSLVSRGNEQFFGPGTRLTVL.

The gene calls are TRBV7-8 and TRBJ1-2, with TRBD1 matching 7 bases. V shed 3 bases, J shed 4 bases, and the junction held 8 bases outside the gene matches. The CDR3 contains 15 residues. CDR1 SGHVS and CDR2 FQNEAQ come from the germline V gene. CDR3 nucleotide sequence: TGTGCCAGCAGCTTCCCTGGCAGGGGGACCTATGGCTACACCTTC. It translates to CASSFPGRGTYGYTF. Full variable domain (missing parts from reference TRBV7-8 and TRBJ1-2): GAGVSQSPRYKVAKRGQDVALRCDPISGHVSLFWYQQALGQGPEFLTYFQNEAQLDKSGLPSDRFFAERPEGSVSTLKIQRTQQEDSAVYLCASSFPGRGTYGYTFGSGTRLTVV.

The chain is built from TRBV7-9 and TRBJ1-6; no reliable D call. Germline-derived CDR1 and CDR2 are SEHNR and FQNEAQ (reference sequence). The V end lost 2 bases, the J end lost 15 bases, and 17 bases lay between the germline ends. The CDR3 is made up of 14 amino acids. CDR3: CASSLSLATSDLHF. The CDR3 nucleotides read TGTGCCAGCAGCTTAAGTTTAGCTACGTCGGACCTCCACTTT.

This clone has only one observation. The chain carries TRBV21-1 and TRBJ2-2; TRBD2 was called by the table and not checked on the DNA. TRBV21-1 corresponds to a pseudogene. The CDR3 runs 16 residues. CDR3: CASSKRRGGKHGELFF. As DNA, the CDR3 is TGTGCCAGCAGCAAAAGGCGGGGGGGGAAGCACGGGGAGCTGTTTTTT.

This clone was counted a few times. CDR3 sequence reads: CSVEKTGPETQYF. CDR3 coding DNA: TGCAGCGTTGAAAAAACAGGGCCAGAGACCCAGTACTTC. The genes are TRBV29-1 and TRBJ2-5, with D perhaps matching TRBD1 (6 bases). The CDR3 has 13 amino acids. The germline V gene encodes CDR1 SQVTM and CDR2 ANQGSEA. V lost 2 bases and J lost 4, with 11 bases in between.

This clone was detected only once. The chain has TRBV6-5 and TRBJ2-3; 8 positions agree with TRBD1. Germline trimming cut 6 bases from V and 0 bases from J; bases unmatched to any gene: 5. The germline V gene encodes CDR1 MNHEY and CDR2 SVGAGI. The CDR3 spans 15 residues. The DNA of the CDR3 is TGTGCCAGCAGAATCGACAGGGGAAGCACAGATACGCAGTATTTT. Its translation is CASRIDRGSTDTQYF.

This chain joins TRBV9 and TRBJ1-4, with a tentative D call TRBD1 (6 bases). The CDR3 runs 14 residues. Trimming pared 3 bases from V and 7 bases from J, leaving 13 bases between. The germline V gene has CDR1 SGDLS and CDR2 YYNGEE. The CDR3 spells CASSATGRREKLFF. The CDR3 region has the DNA TGTGCCAGCAGCGCGACAGGCCGGCGTGAAAAACTGTTTTTT.

This clone was found a few times. V is TRBV2 and J is TRBJ2-7; 7 bases fit TRBD2. Trimming at V came to 4 bases and at J to 3 bases, leaving 3 bases not matched to a gene. Germline CDR1 reads SNHLY; CDR2 reads FYNNEI. This CDR3 is built from 13 residues. The DNA of the CDR3 is TGTGCCAGCAGTGCCTGGGGGGGCTACGAGCAGTACTTC. Translated: CASSAWGGYEQYF.

This chain joins TRBV21-1 and TRBJ2-4; the table's D call, TRBD1, has no DNA check behind it. TRBV21-1 is a pseudogene. The CDR3 sequence is 15 residues long. CDR3: CASSRQSIAKNIQYF. In DNA form, the CDR3 reads TGTGCCAGCAGCAGACAGAGTATAGCCAAAAACATTCAGTACTTC.

This chain links TRBV6-6 with TRBJ2-1; TRBD1 matches at 7 bases. The V and J ends lost 4 bases and 6 bases, in that order; junction bases with no gene match: 6. This CDR3 spans 14 amino acids. The germline gives CDR1 MNHNY, CDR2 SVGAGI (reference sequence). The CDR3: CASSFAGGSNEQFF. The CDR3 bases are TGTGCCAGCAGTTTTGCAGGGGGAAGCAATGAGCAGTTCTTC.

This chain connects TRBV28 to TRBJ1-2; 7 bases align to TRBD1. There are 13 residues in the CDR3. V was clipped by 4 bases and J by 7 bases; unmatched bases: 6. Per germline, CDR1 MDHEN and CDR2 SYDVKM. DNA for the CDR3: TGTGCCAGCAGTTCGATGACAGGGTTTGGCTACACCTTC. It is translated as CASSSMTGFGYTF.

CDR3 bases: TGTGCCAGCAGCTTAAGCGGGGGGGCTGACGAGCAGTACTTC. Its protein product is CASSLSGGADEQYF. J is TRBJ2-7 and V is TRBV7-6; TRBD2 matches at 10 bases. The CDR3 is 14 amino acids. Germline V gene data show CDR1 as SGHVS and CDR2 as FNYEAQ. Trimming cost V 2 bases and J 5 bases; bases outside gene matches: 3.

CDR3 sequence: CAGKGQGTSPLHF. The CDR3 DNA is TGTGCCGGAAAAGGACAGGGAACTTCACCCCTCCACTTT. The chain links TRBV2 to TRBJ1-6; 8 nucleotides match TRBD1. The V gene end was trimmed by 11 bases and the J gene end by 9 bases; junction bases not matched to a gene: 9. The CDR3 sequence is 13 residues long. The germline V gene has CDR1 SNHLY and CDR2 FYNNEI.

The chain links TRBV7-3 to TRBJ2-3; 11 bases line up with TRBD2. Germline lookup yields CDR1 SGHTA and CDR2 FQGTGA. This CDR3 contains 14 residues. Trimming at V came to 1 base and at J to 11 bases, leaving 5 bases not matched to a gene. The CDR3 coding sequence is TGTGCCAGCAGCTTAATAGCGGGGGGGCAAAGGCAGTATTTT. The encoded protein is CASSLIAGGQRQYF.

The J gene is TRBJ2-5, the V gene TRBV7-6; 8 bases line up with TRBD2. The CDR3 has 14 residues. Trimming at V came to 1 base and at J to 14 bases, leaving 12 bases not matched to a gene. The germline gives CDR1 SGHVS, CDR2 FNYEAQ. The CDR3 DNA follows: TGTGCCAGCAGCTTAGTTGCGGGGGGCCCCCATGGATACTTC. Protein: CASSLVAGGPHGYF. The entire variable domain, with the rest obtained from reference TRBV7-6 and TRBJ2-5, is as follows: GAGVSQSPRYKVTKRGQDVALRCDPISGHVSLYWYRQALGQGPEFLTYFNYEAQQDKSGLPNDRFSAERPEGSISTLTIQRTEQRDSAMYRCASSLVAGGPHGYFGPGTRLLVL.

V is TRBV7-9 and J is TRBJ2-5; D not certain. In germline, CDR1 is SEHNR, CDR2 FQNEAQ (reference sequence). CDR3 length: 12 amino acids. Trimming cost V 8 bases and J 5 bases, with 12 bases left between them. This CDR3 is CASADSTETQYF. CDR3 DNA sequence: TGTGCCAGCGCGGATTCGACCGAGACCCAGTACTTC. The whole variable domain, remainder taken from reference TRBV7-9 and TRBJ2-5, is DTGVSQNPRHKITKRGQNVTFRCDPISEHNRLYWYRQTLGQGPEFLTYFQNEAQLEKSRLLSDRFSAERPKGSFSTLEIQRTEQGDSAMYLCASADSTETQYFGPGTRLLVL.

This clone was seen a single time. This CDR3 is CASSNRWGGNQPQHF. CDR3 bases: TGTGCCAGTAGCAATCGGTGGGGGGGCAATCAGCCCCAGCATTTT. The chain joins TRBV19 to TRBJ1-5, with a weak D call TRBD1 (5 bases). The V and J ends lost 6 bases and 2 bases respectively, with 14 bases between them. Germline values: CDR1 LNHDA, CDR2 SQIVND (reference sequence). The CDR3 covers 15 residues.

This chain's CDR3 is CASSSRQGVWETQYF. In nucleotides, the CDR3 is TGTGCCAGCAGCTCGAGACAGGGTGTCTGGGAGACCCAGTACTTC. This rearrangement joins TRBV7-2 to TRBJ2-5, with 7 nucleotides matching TRBD1. V gave up 4 bases and J gave up 5 bases; unmatched junction bases: 10. Germline assignment: CDR1 SGHTA and CDR2 FQGNSA. The CDR3 totals 15 residues. The full variable domain, completed using reference TRBV7-2 and TRBJ2-5, is GAGVSQSPSNKVTEKGKDVELRCDPISGHTALYWYRQSLGQGLEFLIYFQGNSAPDKSGLPSDRFSAERTGGSVSTLTIQRTQQEDSAVYLCASSSRQGVWETQYFGPGTRLLVL.

The chain is built from TRBV7-2 and TRBJ1-2; no definite D call. CDR1 is SGHTA and CDR2 is FQGNSA in the germline V gene. Trimming removed 4 bases from V and 8 bases from J, with 11 bases in between. There are 12 residues in the CDR3. In DNA form, the CDR3 reads TGTGCCAGCAGCTCCACCCGGAGAGGCTACACCTTC. Amino acids: CASSSTRRGYTF. Based on the CDR3 plus reference TRBV7-2 and TRBJ1-2, the full variable domain is GAGVSQSPSNKVTEKGKDVELRCDPISGHTALYWYRQSLGQGLEFLIYFQGNSAPDKSGLPSDRFSAERTGGSVSTLTIQRTQQEDSAVYLCASSSTRRGYTFGSGTRLTVV.

The chain combines TRBV7-8 with TRBJ2-1, with 7 bases identical to TRBD2. Germline V lookup: CDR1 SGHVS, CDR2 FQNEAQ. There are 16 residues in the CDR3. V trimming: 8 bases; J trimming: 1 base; junction bases outside the gene matches: 11. CDR3 sequence (DNA): TGTGCCAGCGACCGGCGGGGGAGCAATTCCTACAATGAGCAGTTCTTC. Its translation: CASDRRGSNSYNEQFF.

This chain links TRBV6-5 with TRBJ1-1; tentative D call: TRBD1 (5 bases). The germline CDR1 and CDR2 sequences are MNHEY and SVGAGI. V was cut by 8 bases and J by 1 base, with 14 bases left in between. This CDR3 comprises 14 residues. The CDR3 coding sequence is TGTGCCAGCCTCCCACATGACAGGAACACTGAAGCTTTCTTT. Translating gives CASLPHDRNTEAFF.

This chain uses TRBV7-8 with TRBJ2-6; the D gene is possibly TRBD2 (5 bases). CDR1 is SGHVS, CDR2 FQNEAQ, per germline. With 6 bases removed from V and 0 bases from J, the gap between germline ends came to 15 bases. This CDR3 is 17 amino acids long. Here the CDR3 reads CASRMAAENSGANVLTF. The CDR3 bases are TGTGCCAGCAGGATGGCAGCGGAAAACTCTGGGGCCAACGTCCTGACTTTC. Drawing the rest from reference TRBV7-8 and TRBJ2-6, the complete variable domain is GAGVSQSPRYKVAKRGQDVALRCDPISGHVSLFWYQQALGQGPEFLTYFQNEAQLDKSGLPSDRFFAERPEGSVSTLKIQRTQQEDSAVYLCASRMAAENSGANVLTFGAGSRLTVL.

This clone was observed a single time. The chain carries TRBV11-2 and TRBJ2-3; 7 nucleotides match TRBD2. This CDR3 is 15 amino acids long. The germline V gene has CDR1 SGHAT and CDR2 FQNNGV. V gave up 3 bases and J gave up 4 bases; unmatched junction bases: 7. The CDR3 DNA follows: TGTGCCAGCAGCTTGTTGATGGGGGGGGCAGATACGCAGTATTTT. Its protein product is CASSLLMGGADTQYF.

The V and J genes are TRBV28 and TRBJ1-1; possible D gene TRBD1, 6 bases. Trimming took off 3 bases at V and 5 bases at J, with 13 bases between the two ends. The germline gives CDR1 MDHEN, CDR2 SYDVKM. This CDR3 has 14 amino acids. The CDR3 spells CASSFFEGETEAFF. In DNA form, the CDR3 reads TGTGCCAGCAGTTTCTTCGAGGGGGAGACTGAAGCTTTCTTT.